This TCR beta chain originates from a study of blood T cell repertoires in COVID-19. Clones were sequenced by immunoSEQ multiplex PCR, and TCRdb holds only the in-frame ones, with some missing. Of a few hundred thousand clones listed, 70% to 90% were seen once; the top ten hold less than 2.5%. Trimming removed 5 bases at V and 1 base at J, with 14 bases between. Germline CDR1 and CDR2: KGHSH and LQKENI. CDR3 length: 15 amino acids. The V gene is TRBV18, the J gene TRBJ1-1; D unresolved. The TCR comes from a man aged 30 to 45 who had recovered from COVID-19. The sample was PBMCs or T cells enriched from blood (not recorded which). DNA of the CDR3: TGTGCCAGCTCATCCCAACACGGAGGGAACACTGAAGCTTTCTTT. Residues: CASSSQHGGNTEAFF.